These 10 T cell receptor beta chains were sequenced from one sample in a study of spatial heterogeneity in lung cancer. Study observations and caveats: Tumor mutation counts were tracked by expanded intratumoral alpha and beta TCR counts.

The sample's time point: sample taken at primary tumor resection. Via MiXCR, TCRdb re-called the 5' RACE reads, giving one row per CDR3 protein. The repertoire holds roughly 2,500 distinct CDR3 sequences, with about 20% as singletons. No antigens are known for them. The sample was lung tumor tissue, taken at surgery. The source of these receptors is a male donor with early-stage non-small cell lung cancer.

The CDR3 loop reads CSARTYEGASGNTIYF. For the CDR3, the DNA is TGCAGTGCTAGGACGTACGAGGGGGCTTCTGGAAACACCATATATTTT. V gene TRBV20-1 combines with J gene TRBJ1-3; 7 positions agree with TRBD1. V lost 3 bases and J lost 1; bases outside the gene matches: 9. Per the germline V gene, CDR1 is DFQATT and CDR2 is SNEGSKA (reference sequence). This CDR3 comprises 16 residues.

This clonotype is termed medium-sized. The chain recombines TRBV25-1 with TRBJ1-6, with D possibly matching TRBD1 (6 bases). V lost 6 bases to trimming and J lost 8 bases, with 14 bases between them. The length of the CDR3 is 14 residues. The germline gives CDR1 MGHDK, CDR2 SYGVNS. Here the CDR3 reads CASREQGGYSPLHF. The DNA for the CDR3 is TGTGCCAGCAGGGAACAGGGAGGGTATTCACCCCTCCACTTT.

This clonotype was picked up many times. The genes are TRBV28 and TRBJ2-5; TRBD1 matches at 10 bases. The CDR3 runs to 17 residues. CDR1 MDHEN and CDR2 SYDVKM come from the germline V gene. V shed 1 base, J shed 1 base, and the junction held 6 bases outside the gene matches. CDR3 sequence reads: CASSLYPGQGIQETQYF. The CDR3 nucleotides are TGTGCCAGCAGTTTATACCCGGGACAGGGGATCCAAGAGACCCAGTACTTC.

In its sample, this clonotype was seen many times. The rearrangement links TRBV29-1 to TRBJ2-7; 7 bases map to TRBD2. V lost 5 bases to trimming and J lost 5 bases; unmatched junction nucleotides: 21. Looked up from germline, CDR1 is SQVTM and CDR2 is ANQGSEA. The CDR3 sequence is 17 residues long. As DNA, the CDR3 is TGCAGCGTTTTATTTTTTCGTTCTCGGCGCGGGAGCAACGAGCAGTACTTC. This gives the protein CSVLFFRSRRGSNEQYF.

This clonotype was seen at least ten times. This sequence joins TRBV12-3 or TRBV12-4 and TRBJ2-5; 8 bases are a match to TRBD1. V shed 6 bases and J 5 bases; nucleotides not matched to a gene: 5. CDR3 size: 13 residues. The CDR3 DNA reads TGTGCCAGCAGAGGACAGGGCCTGGAGACCCAGTACTTC. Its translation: CASRGQGLETQYF.

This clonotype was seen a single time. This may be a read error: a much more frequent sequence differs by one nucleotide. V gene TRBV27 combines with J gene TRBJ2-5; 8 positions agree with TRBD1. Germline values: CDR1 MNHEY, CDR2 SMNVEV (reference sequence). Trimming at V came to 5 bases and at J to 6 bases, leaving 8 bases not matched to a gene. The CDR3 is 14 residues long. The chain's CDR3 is CASSDRDRLQTQYF. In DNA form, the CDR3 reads TGTGCCAGCAGTGATCGGGACAGGTTACAGACCCAGTACTTC.

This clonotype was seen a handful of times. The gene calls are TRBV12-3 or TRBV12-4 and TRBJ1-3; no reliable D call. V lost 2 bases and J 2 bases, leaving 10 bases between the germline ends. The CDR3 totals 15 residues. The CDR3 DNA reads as TGTGCCAGCAGTTTATATCCAAGGACTGGAAACACCATATATTTT. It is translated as CASSLYPRTGNTIYF.

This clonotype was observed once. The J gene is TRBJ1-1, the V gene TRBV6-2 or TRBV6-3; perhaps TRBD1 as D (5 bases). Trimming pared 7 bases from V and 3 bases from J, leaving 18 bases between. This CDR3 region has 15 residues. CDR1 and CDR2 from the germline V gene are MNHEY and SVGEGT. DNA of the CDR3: TGTGCCAGCACCCCCATGGGGGGGTCGGACACTGAAGCTTTCTTT. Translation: CASTPMGGSDTEAFF.

The CDR3 protein is CASSPGQGRSPLHF. The CDR3 DNA reads TGCGCCAGCAGCCCAGGACAGGGGAGGTCACCCCTCCACTTT. This rearrangement joins TRBV5-1 to TRBJ1-6; 9 bases match TRBD1. Germline V lookup: CDR1 SGHRS, CDR2 YFSETQ. Trimming at V came to 4 bases and at J to 10 bases, leaving 6 bases not matched to a gene. The CDR3 has 14 amino acids.

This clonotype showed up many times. CDR3: CASSLEDSSSYEQYF. The CDR3 DNA reads as TGTGCCAGCAGTTTGGAGGACAGCAGCTCCTACGAGCAGTACTTC. The gene calls are TRBV12-3 or TRBV12-4 and TRBJ2-7, with a tentative D call TRBD1 (6 bases). V was clipped by 3 bases and J by 0 bases, with 12 bases between them. This CDR3 is 15 amino acids long.